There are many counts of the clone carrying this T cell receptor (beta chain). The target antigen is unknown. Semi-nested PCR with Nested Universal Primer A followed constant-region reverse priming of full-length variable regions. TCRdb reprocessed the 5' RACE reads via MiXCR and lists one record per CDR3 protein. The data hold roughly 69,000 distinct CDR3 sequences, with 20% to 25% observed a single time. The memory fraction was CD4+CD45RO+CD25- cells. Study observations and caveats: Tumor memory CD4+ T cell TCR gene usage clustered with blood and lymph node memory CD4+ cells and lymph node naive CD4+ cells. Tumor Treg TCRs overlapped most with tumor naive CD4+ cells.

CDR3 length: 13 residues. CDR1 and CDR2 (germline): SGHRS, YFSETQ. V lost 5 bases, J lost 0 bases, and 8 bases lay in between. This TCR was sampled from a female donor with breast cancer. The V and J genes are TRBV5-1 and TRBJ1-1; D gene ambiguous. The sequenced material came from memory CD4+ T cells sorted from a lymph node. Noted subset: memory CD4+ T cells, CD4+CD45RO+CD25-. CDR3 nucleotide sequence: TGCGCCAGCAGGGCATCTATGAACACTGAAGCTTTCTTT. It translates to CASRASMNTEAFF.